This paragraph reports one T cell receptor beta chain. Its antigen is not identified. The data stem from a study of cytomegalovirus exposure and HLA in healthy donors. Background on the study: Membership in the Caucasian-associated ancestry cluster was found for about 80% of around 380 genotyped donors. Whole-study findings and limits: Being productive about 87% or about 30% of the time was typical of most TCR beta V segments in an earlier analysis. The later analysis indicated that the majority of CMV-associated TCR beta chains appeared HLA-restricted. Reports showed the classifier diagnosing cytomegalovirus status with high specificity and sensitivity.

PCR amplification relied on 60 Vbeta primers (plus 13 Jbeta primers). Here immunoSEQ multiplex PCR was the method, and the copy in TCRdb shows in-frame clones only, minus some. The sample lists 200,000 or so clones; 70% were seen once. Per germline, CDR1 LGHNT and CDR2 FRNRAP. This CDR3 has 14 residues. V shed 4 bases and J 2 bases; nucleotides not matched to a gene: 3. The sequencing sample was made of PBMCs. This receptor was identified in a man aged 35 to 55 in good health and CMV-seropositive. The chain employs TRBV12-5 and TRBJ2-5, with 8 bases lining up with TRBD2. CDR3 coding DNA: TGTGCTAGTGGTTCGTCGGGGGGGCAAGAGACCCAGTACTTC. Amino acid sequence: CASGSSGGQETQYF.